One and the same sample provided the 20 T cell receptor beta chains below, sequenced in a study of cytomegalovirus exposure and HLA in healthy donors (dated by TCRdb to the late 2010s). The library came from the immunoSEQ multiplex PCR assay. TCRdb stores this immuneACCESS table with in-frame sequences only. Part of the clones is absent; in the studies checked, under half of the shortfall reflects unresolved V genes, and no reason is known for the rest. The sample table lists about 220,000 clones, about 90% of them with a count of one. The top ten hold approximately 1% of the sample. The sequencing input was PBMCs. The source is a woman aged 18-29 years in good health and CMV-seronegative.

This rearrangement joins TRBV6-6 to TRBJ2-5; tentative D call: TRBD1 (6 bases). The V gene's germline CDR1 is MNHNY and CDR2 SVGAGI (reference sequence). The CDR3 length is 13 residues. Trimming stripped 2 bases from V and 5 bases from J, with 9 bases between. The CDR3 coding sequence is TGTGCCAGCAGTTACGAGGGGGTGGAGACCCAGTACTTC. This translates into CASSYEGVETQYF.

The chain combines TRBV5-4 with TRBJ2-2; the match to TRBD2 covers 11 bases. The J segment lost 3 bases and the V segment lost 8 bases, leaving 3 bases of the junction unmatched. Looked up from germline, CDR1 is SGHNT and CDR2 is YYREEE (reference sequence). The CDR3 extends over 14 amino acids. The CDR3 here is CASLAGGHTGELFF. CDR3 in DNA: TGTGCCAGTCTAGCGGGAGGTCACACCGGGGAGCTGTTTTTT.

The chain couples TRBV10-2 to TRBJ1-5; 7 nucleotides line up with TRBD1. This CDR3 region has 13 residues. V shed 5 bases, J shed 9 bases, and the junction held 7 bases outside the gene matches. Germline assignment: CDR1 WSHSY and CDR2 SAAADI. The CDR3 is CASSRQGTGPQHF. The CDR3, as DNA: TGCGCCAGCAGTCGACAGGGCACAGGGCCCCAGCATTTT.

There are a few counts of this clone. The V and J genes are TRBV30 and TRBJ1-6, with TRBD1 identical over 7 bases. The length of the CDR3 is 11 residues. V was pared by 6 bases and J by 10 bases, with 3 bases of the junction left unmatched. The germline V gene has CDR1 GTSNPN and CDR2 SVGIG (reference sequence). CDR3 region: CACQGGSPLHF. CDR3 in DNA: TGTGCCTGCCAGGGGGGATCACCCCTCCACTTT.

The rearrangement uses TRBV9 and TRBJ2-5; TRBD2 matches at 10 bases. The germline V gene encodes CDR1 SGDLS and CDR2 YYNGEE. There are 15 residues in the CDR3. Trimming removed 3 bases from V and 5 bases from J; junction bases left unmatched: 7. The CDR3 here is CASSALLAGRETQYF. The CDR3 coding sequence is TGTGCCAGCAGCGCCTTACTAGCGGGACGCGAGACCCAGTACTTC.

This clone has a single count. This rearrangement joins TRBV5-1 to TRBJ2-2; TRBD1 aligns across 7 bases. The CDR3 has 16 amino acids. Losses at the gene ends were 4 bases for V and 0 bases for J; bases not matched to a gene: 6. CDR1 is SGHRS and CDR2 is YFSETQ in the germline V gene. DNA of the CDR3: TGCGCCAGCAGCGTTACAGGGGATCCGAACACCGGGGAGCTGTTTTTT. This sequence encodes CASSVTGDPNTGELFF.

This clone was counted once. The chain joins TRBV5-1 to TRBJ2-5; 10 nucleotides line up with TRBD1. Unmatched junction bases numbered 8, after V lost 7 bases and J lost 5 bases. The CDR3 is 14 residues long. Germline V lookup: CDR1 SGHRS, CDR2 YFSETQ. CDR3 sequence reads: CASRPTGGLETQYF. CDR3 sequence (DNA): TGCGCCAGCCGACCGACAGGGGGCCTTGAGACCCAGTACTTC. The full variable domain, with the rest looked up from reference TRBV5-1 and TRBJ2-5, is KAGVTQTPRYLIKTRGQQVTLSCSPISGHRSVSWYQQTPGQGLQFLFEYFSETQRNKGNFPGRFSGRQFSNSRSEMNVSTLELGDSALYLCASRPTGGLETQYFGPGTRLLVL.

The rearrangement links TRBV28 to TRBJ1-5; 12 bases agree with TRBD1. The V gene end was trimmed by 3 bases and the J gene end by 5 bases; junction bases not matched to a gene: 5. Germline V gene data show CDR1 as MDHEN and CDR2 as SYDVKM. The length of the CDR3 is 16 residues. CDR3 bases: TGTGCCAGCAGTTTTCGGGACAGGGGGCGGTATCAGCCCCAGCATTTT. This encodes CASSFRDRGRYQPQHF.

The chain has TRBV11-1 and TRBJ2-5; 12 bases agree with TRBD2. The CDR3 is 17 residues long. The germline CDR1 and CDR2 sequences are SGHAT and FQDESV (reference sequence). V shed 5 bases, J shed 5 bases, and the junction held 12 bases outside the gene matches. The CDR3: CASSPPGLAGPWETQYF. For the CDR3, the DNA is TGTGCCAGCAGCCCTCCGGGACTAGCGGGCCCGTGGGAGACCCAGTACTTC.

CDR3 nucleotides: TGTGCCAGCAGTGAAGAGGGACAGGGGGGCTATGGCTACACCTTC. Encoded protein: CASSEEGQGGYGYTF. V and J are TRBV2 and TRBJ1-2; 11 positions agree with TRBD1. From germline, CDR1 is SNHLY and CDR2 FYNNEI. With 1 base clipped from V and 4 bases from J, the junction kept 2 bases outside the gene matches. There are 15 residues in the CDR3.

The rearrangement joins TRBV20-1 to TRBJ1-2; no definite D call. Germline CDR1 DFQATT, CDR2 SNEGSKA (reference sequence). The CDR3 has 11 amino acids. The V end was cut by 3 bases, the J end by 8 bases, with 10 bases between. The CDR3 sequence is CSASPGVGYTF. The CDR3 DNA reads TGCAGTGCTAGTCCCGGGGTAGGCTACACCTTC.

This clone was detected only once. V and J are TRBV30 and TRBJ2-1; 8 nucleotides align to TRBD2. The germline gives CDR1 GTSNPN, CDR2 SVGIG (reference sequence). The length of the CDR3 is 13 residues. The V segment lost 3 bases and the J segment 8 bases; nucleotides outside the gene matches: 6. The CDR3 coding sequence is TGTGCCTGGAGCCGGGGACTAGAAGATGAGCAGTTCTTC. Protein: CAWSRGLEDEQFF.

This chain joins TRBV18 and TRBJ1-1; a possible D gene is TRBD1 (6 bases). V was clipped by 2 bases and J by 3 bases, with 10 bases between them. The length of the CDR3 is 14 residues. CDR1 is KGHSH and CDR2 is LQKENI in the germline V gene. In nucleotides, the CDR3 is TGTGCCAGCTCACCAAGCGGGGGGCACACTGAAGCTTTCTTT. Amino acids: CASSPSGGHTEAFF.

This clone appeared a single time. V is TRBV5-1 and J is TRBJ2-3; TRBD2 aligns across 14 bases. V was pared by 0 bases and J by 0 bases, with 0 bases of the junction left unmatched. In germline, CDR1 is SGHRS, CDR2 YFSETQ. CDR3 length: 17 amino acids. CDR3 protein: CASSLGLAGGSTDTQYF. The CDR3 nucleotides are TGCGCCAGCAGCTTGGGACTAGCGGGAGGGAGCACAGATACGCAGTATTTT.

The V and J genes are TRBV6-5 and TRBJ2-7; unclear D gene. Germline-derived CDR1 and CDR2 are MNHEY and SVGAGI. The CDR3 is made up of 13 amino acids. Between the trimmed V and J ends, which lost 5 bases and 1 base, there was a span of 9 bases. CDR3 loop: CASSIGPSYEQYF. CDR3 DNA: TGTGCCAGCAGTATTGGCCCATCCTACGAGCAGTACTTC.

The chain is built from TRBV29-1 and TRBJ1-2; 8 bases align to TRBD1. Germline CDR1 is SQVTM and CDR2 is ANQGSEA. Unmatched junction bases numbered 5, after V lost 7 bases and J lost 4 bases. CDR3 size: 12 residues. The CDR3 region is CSGRQGRYGYTF. CDR3 nucleotides: TGCAGCGGTCGACAGGGGCGCTATGGCTACACCTTC.

The V and J genes are TRBV5-4 and TRBJ1-1; no clear D. V lost 2 bases to trimming and J lost 1 base, with 9 bases between them. This CDR3 spans 14 amino acids. Germline V gene sequence: CDR1 SGHNT, CDR2 YYREEE (reference sequence). The CDR3 sequence is CASSFMGGNTEAFF. Here the CDR3 DNA reads TGTGCCAGCAGCTTCATGGGAGGGAACACTGAAGCTTTCTTT.

This chain joins TRBV11-2 and TRBJ1-2; D perhaps matches TRBD1 (5 bases). Germline V gives CDR1 SGHAT, CDR2 FQNNGV. V lost 3 bases, J lost 5 bases, and 16 bases lay in between. The CDR3 extends over 15 amino acids. The CDR3 DNA follows: TGTGCCAGCAGCTTTTGGGGGGAGGGGCGGTATGGCTACACCTTC. Its translation is CASSFWGEGRYGYTF.

The chain employs TRBV11-2 and TRBJ2-3, with TRBD2 matching 8 bases. The CDR3 contains 15 residues. V lost 5 bases, J lost 6 bases, and 10 bases stayed unmatched. The germline gives CDR1 SGHAT, CDR2 FQNNGV. In DNA form, the CDR3 reads TGTGCCAGCAGCCCCTTTCGGGAGGGCCTGGATACGCAGTATTTT. Amino acid sequence: CASSPFREGLDTQYF.

V gene TRBV28 combines with J gene TRBJ2-7; possible D gene TRBD1, 5 bases. This CDR3 is built from 12 residues. Germline values: CDR1 MDHEN, CDR2 SYDVKM. The germline V and J ends were trimmed by 4 bases and 7 bases, with 11 bases remaining between them. The CDR3 sequence is CASSSGLREQYF. CDR3 DNA: TGTGCCAGCAGTTCAGGGTTACGGGAGCAGTACTTC. The variable domain in full, with the rest retrieved from reference TRBV28 and TRBJ2-7, is DVKVTQSSRYLVKRTGEKVFLECVQDMDHENMFWYRQDPGLGLRLIYFSYDVKMKEKGDIPEGYSVSREKKERFSLILESASTNQTSMYLCASSSGLREQYFGPGTRLTVT.